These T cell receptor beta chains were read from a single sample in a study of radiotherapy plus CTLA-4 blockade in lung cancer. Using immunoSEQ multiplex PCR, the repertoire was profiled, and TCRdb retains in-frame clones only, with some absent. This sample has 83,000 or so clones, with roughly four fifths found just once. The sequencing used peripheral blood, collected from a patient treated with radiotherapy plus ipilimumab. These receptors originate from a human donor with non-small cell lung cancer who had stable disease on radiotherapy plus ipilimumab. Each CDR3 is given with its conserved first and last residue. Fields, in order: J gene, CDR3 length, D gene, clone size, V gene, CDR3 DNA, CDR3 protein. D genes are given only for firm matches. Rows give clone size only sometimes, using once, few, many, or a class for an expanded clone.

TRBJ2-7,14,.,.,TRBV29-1,TGCAGCGTTGAGACGTCCGACAAGGCCTACGAGCAGTACTTC,CSVETSDKAYEQYF
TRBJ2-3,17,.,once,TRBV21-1,TGTGCCAGCAGTTACGGTAGGGGGACTCCGAATACGGATACGCAGTATTTT,CASSYGRGTPNTDTQYF
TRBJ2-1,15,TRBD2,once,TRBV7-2,TGTGCCAGCAGCTTTTCAGCGGGAGCGAGGAATGAGCAGTTCTTC,CASSFSAGARNEQFF
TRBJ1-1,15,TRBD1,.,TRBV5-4,TGTGCCAGCCAGGGGGCTGGGGGATCGAACACTGAAGCTTTCTTT,CASQGAGGSNTEAFF
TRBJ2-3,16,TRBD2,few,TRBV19,TGTGCCAGCCGGACTAGCGGGACCTATAGCACAGATACGCAGTATTTT,CASRTSGTYSTDTQYF
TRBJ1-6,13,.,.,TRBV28,TGTGCCAGCTCGAGCTCCTATAATTCACCCCTCCACTTT,CASSSSYNSPLHF
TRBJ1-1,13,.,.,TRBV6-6,TGTGCCAGCAGGTCATTATACCGGATGGAAGCTTTCTTT,CASRSLYRMEAFF
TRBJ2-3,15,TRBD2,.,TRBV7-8,TGTGCCAGCAGCTTGGCGGGGGGGCCCGCAGATACGCAGTATTTT,CASSLAGGPADTQYF
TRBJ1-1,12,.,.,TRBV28,TGTGCCAGCAGTTTTGTTCTCGCTGAAGCTTTCTTT,CASSFVLAEAFF
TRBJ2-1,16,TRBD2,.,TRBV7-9,TGTGCCAGCAGCTCCCGGACTAGCGGAGGGGGGAATGAGCAGTTCTTC,CASSSRTSGGGNEQFF
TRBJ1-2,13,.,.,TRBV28,TGTGCCAGCATGCCTCGGTCCAACTATGGCTACACCTTC,CASMPRSNYGYTF
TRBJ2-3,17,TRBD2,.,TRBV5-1,TGCGCCAGCAGCTTGCTAGCGGGGGGACACACCACAGATACGCAGTATTTT,CASSLLAGGHTTDTQYF
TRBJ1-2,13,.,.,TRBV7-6,TGTGCCAGCAGCCCCCAGGGATCCTATGGCTACACCTTC,CASSPQGSYGYTF
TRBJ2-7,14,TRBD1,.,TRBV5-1,TGCGCCAGCAGCTTTGGACAGGGGCATAACGAGCAGTACTTC,CASSFGQGHNEQYF
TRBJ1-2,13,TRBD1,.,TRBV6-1,TGTGCCAGCCTAGGACAGGGTTCCTATGGCTACACCTTC,CASLGQGSYGYTF
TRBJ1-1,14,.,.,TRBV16,TGTGCCAGCAGCGGGACCCGAATGAACACTGAAGCTTTCTTT,CASSGTRMNTEAFF
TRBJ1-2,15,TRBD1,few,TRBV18,TGTGCCAGCTCCCCGACAGGGGGCAACCACTATGGCTACACCTTC,CASSPTGGNHYGYTF
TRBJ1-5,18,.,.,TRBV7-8,TGTGCCAGCAGCTTAAACCGACGGCCCGGGCGGAACAATCAGCCCCAGCATTTT,CASSLNRRPGRNNQPQHF
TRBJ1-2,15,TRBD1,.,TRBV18,TGTGCCAGCTCACCTCCCGACAGGGGAGTTGGTGGCTACACCTTC,CASSPPDRGVGGYTF
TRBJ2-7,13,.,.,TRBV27,TGTGCCAGCAACAGGGTGGGGCTGGGCGAGCAGTACTTC,CASNRVGLGEQYF
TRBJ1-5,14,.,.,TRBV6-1,TGTGCCAGCAGGGAATACACGGGCAATCAGCCCCAGCATTTT,CASREYTGNQPQHF
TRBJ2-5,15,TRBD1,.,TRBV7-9,TGTGCCAGCAGCTTAAAAACAGGGGCGACCGAGACCCAGTACTTC,CASSLKTGATETQYF
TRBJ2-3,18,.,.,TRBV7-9,TGTGCCAGCAGCTTATGGGCCGGACTTTCAGCAAGTACAGATACGCAGTATTTT,CASSLWAGLSASTDTQYF
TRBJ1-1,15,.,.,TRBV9,TGTGCCAGCAGCGACCAAAGAACGAGGAACACTGAAGCTTTCTTT,CASSDQRTRNTEAFF
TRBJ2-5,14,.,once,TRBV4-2,TGTGCCAGCAGCCAAGAGACTTTCCAAGAGACCCAGTACTTC,CASSQETFQETQYF
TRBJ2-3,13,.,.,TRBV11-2,TGTGCCAGCAGCTCTAGTTCCCCTCGAACGCAGTATTTT,CASSSSSPRTQYF
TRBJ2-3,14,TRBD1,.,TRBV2,TGTGCCAGCCTCCAGGGGGAAAAAGGGGATACGCAGTATTTT,CASLQGEKGDTQYF
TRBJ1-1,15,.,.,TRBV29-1,TGCAGCGTTTACGGGTACAGAGGATTGGACACTGAAGCTTTCTTT,CSVYGYRGLDTEAFF
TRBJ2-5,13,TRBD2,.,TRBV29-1,TGCAGCGTGCCCGGGACTAGCAGAGAGACCCAGTACTTC,CSVPGTSRETQYF
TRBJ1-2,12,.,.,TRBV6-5,TGTGCCAGCACCCAAGGCTGGCATGGCTACACCTTC,CASTQGWHGYTF
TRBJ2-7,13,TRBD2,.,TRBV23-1,TGCGCCAGCAAATTTAGGCGGGGGTGCGAGCAGTACTTC,CASKFRRGCEQYF
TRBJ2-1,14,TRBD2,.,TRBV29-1,TGCAGCGTAGCCGCTAGCGGGAGTGGCAATGAGCAGTTCTTC,CSVAASGSGNEQFF
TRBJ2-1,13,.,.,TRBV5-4,TGTGCCAGCAGCTTCCCGGGGGGCAATGGGCAGTTCTTC,CASSFPGGNGQFF
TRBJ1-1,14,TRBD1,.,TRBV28,TGTGCCAGCAGGGCAACAGGGGGCTGGACTGAAGCTTTCTTT,CASRATGGWTEAFF
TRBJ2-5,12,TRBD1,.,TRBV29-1,TGCAGCGTCCGACAGGGTTCGGAGACCCAGTACTTC,CSVRQGSETQYF
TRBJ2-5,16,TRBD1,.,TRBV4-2,TGTGCCAGCAGCCAAACCGCCGGGACAGGGCCAGAGACCCAGTACTTC,CASSQTAGTGPETQYF
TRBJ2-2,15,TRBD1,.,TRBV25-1,TGTGCCAGCGCCCACAGGGGGCGGGTTACCGGGGAGCTGTTTTTT,CASAHRGRVTGELFF
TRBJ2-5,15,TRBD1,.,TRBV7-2,TGTGCCAGCAGCCAAGGGGACAGTGCACTGGAGACCCAGTACTTC,CASSQGDSALETQYF
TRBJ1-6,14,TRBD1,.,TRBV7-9,TGTGCCAGCAGCTCGGGACAGGGAAGCTCACCCCTCCACTTT,CASSSGQGSSPLHF
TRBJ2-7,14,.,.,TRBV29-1,TGCAGCGTAGCAGGGGGGACAGTCTCCTACGAGCAGTACTTC,CSVAGGTVSYEQYF
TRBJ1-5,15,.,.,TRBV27,TGTGCCAGCAGTTTAGGTTTCGGGATCAATCAGCCCCAGCATTTT,CASSLGFGINQPQHF
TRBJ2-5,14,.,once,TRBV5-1,TGCGCCAGCAGCCCTGGGGGAGTGTCTGAGACCCAGTACTTC,CASSPGGVSETQYF
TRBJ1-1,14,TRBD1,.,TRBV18,TGTGCCAGCTCAGCGACAGGGGCGGGTGCTGAAGCTTTCTTT,CASSATGAGAEAFF
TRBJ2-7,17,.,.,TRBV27,TGTGCCAGCAGTTTATCGCGTGTGGCGGGCAGCCCCTACGAGCAGTACTTC,CASSLSRVAGSPYEQYF
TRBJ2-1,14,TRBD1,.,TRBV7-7,TGTGCCAGCAGCACGCAGACAGGGGTGGGTGAGCAGTTCTTC,CASSTQTGVGEQFF
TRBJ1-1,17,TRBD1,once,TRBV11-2,TGTGCCAGCAGCTTTACAGGGGCCGGACGACTGGACACTGAAGCTTTCTTT,CASSFTGAGRLDTEAFF
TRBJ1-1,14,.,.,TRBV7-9,TGTGCCAGCAGCCACGTGCAGGGCGGCGCTGAAGCTTTCTTT,CASSHVQGGAEAFF
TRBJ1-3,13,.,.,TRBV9,TGTGCCAGCAGCGTGGGGGATGGAAACACCATATATTTT,CASSVGDGNTIYF
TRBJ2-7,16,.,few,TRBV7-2,TGTGCCAGCAGCTTAGTTCTGTCGGGGGTTGGCTACGAGCAGTACTTC,CASSLVLSGVGYEQYF